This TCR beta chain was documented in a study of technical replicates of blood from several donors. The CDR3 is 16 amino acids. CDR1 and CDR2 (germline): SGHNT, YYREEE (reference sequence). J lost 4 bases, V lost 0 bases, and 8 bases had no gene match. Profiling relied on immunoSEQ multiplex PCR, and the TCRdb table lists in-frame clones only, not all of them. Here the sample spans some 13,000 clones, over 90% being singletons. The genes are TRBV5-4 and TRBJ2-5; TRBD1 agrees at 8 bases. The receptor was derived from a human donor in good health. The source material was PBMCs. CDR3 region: CASSLALGQGLETQYF. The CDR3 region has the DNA TGTGCCAGCAGCTTGGCCTTAGGACAGGGTTTAGAGACCCAGTACTTC.